The clone carrying this TCR beta chain has more than one count but fewer than ten. Its cognate antigen is unknown. This specimen belongs to a study of blood T cells in healthy people across ages. With a J-beta primer mix and a sample-barcoded 5' primer, a second PCR ran 7 to 11 cycles. Every single cDNA molecule received a tag from a template-switch adaptor with 12 random nucleotides. TCRdb reprocessed the 5' RACE reads via MiXCR and lists one record per CDR3 protein. The profile shows approximately 1,700,000 distinct CDR3 sequences, more than 35% of them singletons. Each donor supplied approximately 10 milliliters of peripheral blood. Overall study results and limits: The unknown donor CMV status may have confounded expanded clonotype changes. Per million T cells, TCR beta diversity dropped roughly linearly as age increased.

V dropped 0 bases and J dropped 1; count of bases not matched to a gene: 8. The CDR3 totals 18 residues. Germline V gives CDR1 LGHNT, CDR2 FRNRAP. The clonotype comes from a human donor in good health. Specimen: blood. The chain couples TRBV12-5 to TRBJ1-5; 8 bases fit TRBD1. CDR3 amino acids: CASGLVLGQGISNQPQHF. CDR3 nucleotides: TGTGCTAGTGGTTTGGTGTTAGGACAGGGAATAAGCAATCAGCCCCAGCATTTT.